The 24 T cell receptor beta chains below come from one sample, sequenced in a study of shared clonotypes between healthy human individuals. Clones were read by immunoSEQ multiplex PCR, and TCRdb kept only the in-frame ones, dropping some. The table records some 650,000 clones, approximately 97% of them present only once. What was sequenced was naive CD4+ T cells sorted from blood. Subset defined: CD45RA+ positively selected. Receptors were obtained from a woman in her 30s in good health.

CDR3 in amino acids: CASSSNKPGQGAHEQYF. CDR3 sequence (DNA): TGTGCCAGCAGCTCAAATAAACCGGGACAGGGGGCCCACGAGCAGTACTTC. This rearrangement joins TRBV7-8 to TRBJ2-7, with 12 bases lining up with TRBD1. From germline, CDR1 is SGHVS and CDR2 FQNEAQ. Trimming cost V 4 bases and J 5 bases; bases outside gene matches: 12. CDR3 length: 17 residues.

The chain uses TRBV19 and TRBJ1-5; D is uncertain. Per the germline V gene, CDR1 is LNHDA and CDR2 is SQIVND (reference sequence). CDR3 length: 12 amino acids. V was clipped by 7 bases and J by 1 base, with 5 bases between them. CDR3 DNA sequence: TGTGCCAGTACGAGGAGCAATCAGCCCCAGCATTTT. Translation: CASTRSNQPQHF.

The chain joins TRBV5-1 to TRBJ2-7; D might be TRBD2 (6 bases). The germline gives CDR1 SGHRS, CDR2 YFSETQ. The CDR3 length is 12 residues. Trimming removed 0 bases at V and 6 bases at J, with 7 bases between. The CDR3 sequence: CASSLAGSEQYF. The CDR3 DNA is TGCGCCAGCAGCTTGGCCGGGAGCGAGCAGTACTTC.

V usage is TRBV5-1 and J usage is TRBJ2-7; the D gene is possibly TRBD1 (5 bases). Trimming left V 0 bases short and J 6 bases short, with 16 bases between. CDR1 and CDR2 (germline): SGHRS, YFSETQ. CDR3 length equals 15 residues. The CDR3 nucleotides are TGCGCCAGCAGCTTGGGACAGCCGGTCCTCGTCGAGCAGTACTTC. It translates to CASSLGQPVLVEQYF.

This clone was counted once. V gene TRBV7-8 combines with J gene TRBJ1-1; D call uncertain. The CDR3 is 13 amino acids. The germline V gene has CDR1 SGHVS and CDR2 FQNEAQ. The V end lost 8 bases, the J end lost 2 bases, and 12 bases lay between the germline ends. The CDR3 reads CASSPRANTEAFF. The CDR3 bases are TGTGCCAGCTCCCCCCGAGCAAACACTGAAGCTTTCTTT.

The V gene is TRBV4-1, the J gene TRBJ2-6, with TRBD2 identical over 7 bases. The CDR3 extends over 16 amino acids. Germline lookup yields CDR1 MGHRA and CDR2 YSYEKL. V lost 5 bases to trimming and J lost 0 bases; unmatched junction nucleotides: 4. Here the CDR3 DNA reads TGCGCCAGCAGCGTGCGGGAGAGCTCTGGGGCCAACGTCCTGACTTTC. This encodes CASSVRESSGANVLTF.

V usage is TRBV5-6 and J usage is TRBJ2-7; maybe TRBD1 (5 bases). V lost 1 base and J lost 2, with 16 bases in between. CDR3 length equals 16 residues. Germline CDR1 is SGHDT and CDR2 is YYEEEE. CDR3: CASSLLRGLKPYEQYF. DNA for the CDR3: TGTGCCAGCAGCTTGCTTAGGGGCCTTAAACCCTACGAGCAGTACTTC.

This chain joins TRBV6-6 and TRBJ2-7; D may be TRBD1 or TRBD2 (5 bases each). Germline lookup yields CDR1 MNHNY and CDR2 SVGAGI (reference sequence). CDR3 length equals 14 residues. Trimming pared 9 bases from V and 4 bases from J, leaving 19 bases between. This CDR3 is CASWDPHSTYEQYF. The CDR3 DNA is TGTGCCAGTTGGGACCCACACTCGACATACGAGCAGTACTTC.

The V call is TRBV6-1, the J call TRBJ1-4; 8 bases map to TRBD1. Germline CDR1 and CDR2: MNHNS and SASEGT. V lost 3 bases to trimming and J lost 3 bases; unmatched junction nucleotides: 9. The CDR3 sequence is 17 residues long. CDR3 protein: CASSDLRGRGSNEKLFF. The CDR3 coding sequence is TGTGCCAGCAGTGACCTCAGGGGGCGGGGCTCTAATGAAAAACTGTTTTTT.

The J gene is TRBJ1-1, the V gene TRBV2; TRBD1 aligns across 8 bases. The germline CDR1 and CDR2 sequences are SNHLY and FYNNEI. This CDR3 is built from 15 residues. V shed 6 bases and J 5 bases; nucleotides not matched to a gene: 11. CDR3 in DNA: TGTGCCAGCAGCCCCGAGTGGACAGGGTTAACTGAAGCTTTCTTT. This gives the protein CASSPEWTGLTEAFF.

This chain joins TRBV6-1 and TRBJ1-2; D call uncertain. The CDR3 covers 13 residues. V lost 2 bases and J lost 11, with 15 bases in between. Germline V gene lookup returns CDR1 MNHNS and CDR2 SASEGT. In nucleotides, the CDR3 is TGTGCCAGCAGTGAAAACAACTTCTCGGCTTACACCTTC. Translating gives CASSENNFSAYTF.

This sequence joins TRBV6-5 and TRBJ1-5, with D perhaps matching TRBD1 (5 bases). The V gene lost 8 bases and the J gene lost 4 bases, with 18 bases spanning the gap. CDR1 and CDR2 (germline): MNHEY, SVGAGI. This CDR3 contains 15 residues. The DNA of the CDR3 is TGTGCCAGCCAACTTCCCAGGGTAGGTAATCAGCCCCAGCATTTT. It yields the protein CASQLPRVGNQPQHF.

The rearrangement uses TRBV11-2 and TRBJ2-3; D uncertain. The germline V gene encodes CDR1 SGHAT and CDR2 FQNNGV. Trimming left V 0 bases short and J 4 bases short, with 8 bases between. The CDR3 runs to 14 residues. The CDR3 sequence is CASSLDMRSDTQYF. The CDR3 DNA reads TGTGCCAGCAGCTTAGACATGAGATCAGATACGCAGTATTTT.

V is TRBV7-9 and J is TRBJ2-7, with 7 bases fitting TRBD1. Germline CDR1 reads SEHNR; CDR2 reads FQNEAQ (reference sequence). The CDR3 sequence is 15 residues long. V shed 1 base and J 6 bases; nucleotides not matched to a gene: 9. The CDR3 is CASSLGFGQASEQYF. The CDR3 nucleotides read TGTGCCAGCAGCTTAGGCTTTGGACAGGCTAGCGAGCAGTACTTC. The full variable domain, with the rest looked up from reference TRBV7-9 and TRBJ2-7, is DTGVSQNPRHKITKRGQNVTFRCDPISEHNRLYWYRQTLGQGPEFLTYFQNEAQLEKSRLLSDRFSAERPKGSFSTLEIQRTEQGDSAMYLCASSLGFGQASEQYFGPGTRLTVT.

The chain links TRBV14 to TRBJ2-5; 10 bases fit TRBD2. The end of the DNA is better explained by TRBJ2-7, so the J call may be wrong. The CDR3 is 16 residues long. CDR1 is SGHDN, CDR2 FVKESK, per germline. CDR3 sequence reads: CASSQDLLAGAYEQYF. CDR3 in DNA: TGTGCCAGCAGCCAAGATCTTCTAGCGGGAGCCTACGAGCAGTACTTC.

The chain joins TRBV10-2 to TRBJ2-7, with a possible D match to TRBD2 (5 bases). Trimming cost V 4 bases and J 4 bases, with 11 bases left between them. Germline-derived CDR1 and CDR2 are WSHSY and SAAADI. This CDR3 spans 13 amino acids. This CDR3 reads CASSGTPLYEQYF. The CDR3 region has the DNA TGCGCCAGCAGTGGGACTCCCCTATACGAGCAGTACTTC.

This chain connects TRBV18 to TRBJ1-1; a possible D gene is TRBD1 (6 bases). CDR3 length: 14 residues. V lost 6 bases, J lost 0 bases, and 11 bases lay in between. Germline V gene lookup returns CDR1 KGHSH and CDR2 LQKENI. For the CDR3, the DNA is TGTGCCAGCTCGGAAGGACAGATGAACACTGAAGCTTTCTTT. It translates to CASSEGQMNTEAFF.

Points on this clone: This specimen includes other DNA sequences encoding the same CDR3. The chain combines TRBV28 with TRBJ2-5; D may match TRBD1 or TRBD2 (5 bases each). CDR1 is MDHEN and CDR2 is SYDVKM in the germline V gene. The V gene lost 5 bases and the J gene lost 0 bases, with 13 bases spanning the gap. The CDR3 extends over 15 amino acids. Here the CDR3 reads CASSPGTPYQETQYF. The CDR3 nucleotides are TGTGCCAGCAGTCCCGGGACCCCGTACCAAGAGACCCAGTACTTC. The whole variable domain, filled in from reference TRBV28 and TRBJ2-5, reads DVKVTQSSRYLVKRTGEKVFLECVQDMDHENMFWYRQDPGLGLRLIYFSYDVKMKEKGDIPEGYSVSREKKERFSLILESASTNQTSMYLCASSPGTPYQETQYFGPGTRLLVL.

About this clone: Other nucleotide sequences from this sample produce the same CDR3. The chain uses TRBV5-1 and TRBJ1-1; D is possibly TRBD1 (6 bases). CDR3 length: 14 amino acids. Trimming shortened V by 5 bases and J by 1 base, and 12 bases separated the two germline ends. Germline V gene sequence: CDR1 SGHRS, CDR2 YFSETQ. Written as DNA, the CDR3 is TGCGCCAGCAGTAGTGGGACACCGAACACTGAAGCTTTCTTT. This gives the protein CASSSGTPNTEAFF. Together with reference TRBV5-1 and TRBJ1-1, the CDR3 gives the full variable domain: KAGVTQTPRYLIKTRGQQVTLSCSPISGHRSVSWYQQTPGQGLQFLFEYFSETQRNKGNFPGRFSGRQFSNSRSEMNVSTLELGDSALYLCASSSGTPNTEAFFGQGTRLTVV.

As for this clone: Relative to the germline gene, one junction end is altered; a read error may explain this. The rearrangement uses TRBV2 and TRBJ1-1, with 7 positions matching TRBD1. The CDR3 has 11 residues. CDR1 is SNHLY, CDR2 FYNNEI, per germline. CDR3 nucleotides: TGTGCCAGCAGTGTAGGGACAGTTTTTATCTTT. It codes for CASSVGTVFIF.

V gene TRBV5-1 combines with J gene TRBJ2-3, with D perhaps TRBD2 (6 bases). The germline V gene encodes CDR1 SGHRS and CDR2 YFSETQ. V lost 2 bases and J 1 base, leaving 14 bases between the germline ends. The CDR3 runs 16 residues. The CDR3 nucleotides read TGCGCCAGCAGCTTATCGGGAGTTGGGGGCACAGATACGCAGTATTTT. Its translation is CASSLSGVGGTDTQYF.

J is TRBJ2-1 and V is TRBV18; 8 bases match TRBD1. J gave up 10 bases and V 6 bases, and 14 bases lay outside the gene matches. The CDR3 spans 15 residues. In germline, CDR1 is KGHSH, CDR2 LQKENI. CDR3 protein: CASSQGAGTPGEQFF. CDR3 in DNA: TGTGCCAGCTCCCAGGGGGCGGGTACCCCAGGGGAGCAGTTCTTC.

The chain carries TRBV10-2 and TRBJ2-7; 7 nucleotides line up with TRBD2. CDR1 and CDR2 from the germline V gene are WSHSY and SAAADI. This CDR3 region has 15 residues. V gave up 6 bases and J gave up 3 bases; unmatched junction bases: 11. DNA of the CDR3: TGCGCCAGCAGGGCCACAGCGGGGACTCACTACGAGCAGTACTTC. Translated: CASRATAGTHYEQYF.

This rearrangement joins TRBV5-4 to TRBJ2-4; TRBD1 might be the D (6 bases). Germline lookup yields CDR1 SGHNT and CDR2 YYREEE (reference sequence). Between the trimmed V and J ends, which lost 4 bases and 0 bases, there was a span of 11 bases. This CDR3 has 15 amino acids. CDR3 nucleotides: TGTGCCAGCAGCCTGACAGGATCAGCCAAAAACATTCAGTACTTC. Residues: CASSLTGSAKNIQYF.